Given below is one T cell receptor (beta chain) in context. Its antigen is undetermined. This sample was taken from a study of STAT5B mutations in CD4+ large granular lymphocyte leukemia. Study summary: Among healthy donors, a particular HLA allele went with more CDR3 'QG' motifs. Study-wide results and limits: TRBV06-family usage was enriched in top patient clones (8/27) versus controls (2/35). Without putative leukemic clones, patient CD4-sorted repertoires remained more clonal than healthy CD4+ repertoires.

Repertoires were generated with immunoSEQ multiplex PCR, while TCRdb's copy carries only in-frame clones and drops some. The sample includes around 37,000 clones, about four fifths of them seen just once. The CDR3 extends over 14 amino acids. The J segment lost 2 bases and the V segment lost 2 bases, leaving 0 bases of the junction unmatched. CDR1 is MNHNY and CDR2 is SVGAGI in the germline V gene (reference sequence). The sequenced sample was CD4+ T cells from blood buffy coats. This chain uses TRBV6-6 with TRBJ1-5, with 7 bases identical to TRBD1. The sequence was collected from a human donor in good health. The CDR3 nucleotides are TGTGCCAGCAGTTACGGACAGGGCAATCAGCCCCAGCATTTT. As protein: CASSYGQGNQPQHF.